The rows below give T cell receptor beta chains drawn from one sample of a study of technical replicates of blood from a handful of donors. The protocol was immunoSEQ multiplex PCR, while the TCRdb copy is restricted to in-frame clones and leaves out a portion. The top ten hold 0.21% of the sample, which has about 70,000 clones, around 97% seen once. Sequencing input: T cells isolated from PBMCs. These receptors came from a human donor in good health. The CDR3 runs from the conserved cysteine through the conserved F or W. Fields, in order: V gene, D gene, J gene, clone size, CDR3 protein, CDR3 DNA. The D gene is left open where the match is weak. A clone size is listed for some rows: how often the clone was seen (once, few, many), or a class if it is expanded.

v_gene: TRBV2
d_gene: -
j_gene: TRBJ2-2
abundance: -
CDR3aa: CASYEDPGDVWDTGELFF
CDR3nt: TGTGCCAGCTACGAAGACCCGGGGGACGTATGGGACACCGGGGAGCTGTTTTTT

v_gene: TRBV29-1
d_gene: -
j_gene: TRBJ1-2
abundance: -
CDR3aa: CSVGTGSNYGYTF
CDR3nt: TGCAGCGTTGGTACAGGCTCCAACTATGGCTACACCTTC

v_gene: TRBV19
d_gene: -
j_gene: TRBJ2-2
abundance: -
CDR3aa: CASTIRHGLELFF
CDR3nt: TGTGCCAGTACTATACGACATGGGTTGGAGCTGTTTTTT

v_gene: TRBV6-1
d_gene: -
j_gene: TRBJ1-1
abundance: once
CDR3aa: CASSELGGAFEAFF
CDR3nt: TGTGCCAGCAGTGAACTTGGGGGGGCATTTGAAGCTTTCTTT

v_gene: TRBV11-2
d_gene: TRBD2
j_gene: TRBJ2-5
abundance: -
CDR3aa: CASSLSSGEVETQYF
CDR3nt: TGTGCCAGCAGCTTATCTAGCGGGGAAGTAGAGACCCAGTACTTC

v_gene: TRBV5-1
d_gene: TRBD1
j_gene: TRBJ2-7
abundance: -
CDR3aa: CASSLGTGGGVYEQYF
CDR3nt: TGCGCCAGCAGCTTGGGGACAGGGGGCGGAGTATACGAGCAGTACTTC

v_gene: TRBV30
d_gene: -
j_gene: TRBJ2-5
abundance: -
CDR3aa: CAWSVGGVNF
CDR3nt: TGTGCCTGGAGTGTAGGCGGGGTTAACTTC

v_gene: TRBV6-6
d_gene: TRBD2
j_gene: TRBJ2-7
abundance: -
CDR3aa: CASSYAGGNYEQYF
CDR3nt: TGTGCCAGCAGTTACGCGGGGGGAAACTACGAGCAGTACTTC

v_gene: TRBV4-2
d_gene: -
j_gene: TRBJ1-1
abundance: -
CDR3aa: CASSSQGRNTEAFF
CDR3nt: TGTGCCAGCAGCTCCCAGGGGAGGAACACTGAAGCTTTCTTT

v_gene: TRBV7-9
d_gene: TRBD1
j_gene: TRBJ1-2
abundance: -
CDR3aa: CASSLGDSTNYGYTF
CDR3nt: TGTGCCAGCAGCTTAGGGGACAGTACTAACTATGGCTACACCTTC

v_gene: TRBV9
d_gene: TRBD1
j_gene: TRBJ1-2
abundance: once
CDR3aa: CASRGTGVNYGYTF
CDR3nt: TGTGCCAGCAGAGGGACAGGGGTGAACTATGGCTACACCTTC

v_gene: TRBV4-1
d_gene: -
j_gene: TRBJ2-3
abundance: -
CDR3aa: CASSQGTAGIDTQYF
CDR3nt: TGCGCCAGCAGCCAAGGGACCGCAGGGATAGATACGCAGTATTTT

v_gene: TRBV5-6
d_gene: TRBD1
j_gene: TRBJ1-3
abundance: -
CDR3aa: CASSLLMGTGGGNTIYF
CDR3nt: TGTGCCAGCAGCTTGCTAATGGGAACAGGGGGTGGAAACACCATATATTTT

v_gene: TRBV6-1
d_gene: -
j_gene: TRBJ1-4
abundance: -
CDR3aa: CASSGGLKLPLNEKLFF
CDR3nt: TGTGCCAGCAGTGGGGGCCTGAAGCTCCCCCTTAATGAAAAACTGTTTTTT

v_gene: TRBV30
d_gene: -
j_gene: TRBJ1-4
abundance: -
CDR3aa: CAWSVRTGEKLFF
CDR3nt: TGTGCCTGGAGTGTTCGTACGGGTGAAAAACTGTTTTTT

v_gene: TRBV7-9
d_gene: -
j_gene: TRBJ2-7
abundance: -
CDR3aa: CASSSEDFEDYEQYF
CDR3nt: TGTGCCAGCAGCTCCGAGGACTTTGAGGACTACGAGCAGTACTTC